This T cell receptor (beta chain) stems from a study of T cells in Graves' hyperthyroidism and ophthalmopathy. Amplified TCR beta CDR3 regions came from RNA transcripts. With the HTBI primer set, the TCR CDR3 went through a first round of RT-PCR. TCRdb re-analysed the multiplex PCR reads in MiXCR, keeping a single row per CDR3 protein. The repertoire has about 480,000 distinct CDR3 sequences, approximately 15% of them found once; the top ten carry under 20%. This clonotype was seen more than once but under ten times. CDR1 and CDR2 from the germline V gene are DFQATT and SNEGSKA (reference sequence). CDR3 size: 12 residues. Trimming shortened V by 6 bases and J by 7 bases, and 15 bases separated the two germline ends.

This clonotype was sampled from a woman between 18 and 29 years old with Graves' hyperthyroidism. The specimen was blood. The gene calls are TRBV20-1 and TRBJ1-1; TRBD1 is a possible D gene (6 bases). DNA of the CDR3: TGCAGTGCGAAGGAGGGGGGGCTTGAAGCTTTCTTT. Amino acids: CSAKEGGLEAFF.